A selection of T cell receptor beta chains follows, all from one sample in a study of T cell responses to AZD1222 COVID-19 vaccine. TCRdb keeps only in-frame clones here, not all; method: immunoSEQ multiplex PCR. The table lists 95,000 to 150,000 clones, about 88% of them singletons, with about 3% in the top ten. The sequencing used peripheral blood, collected 28 days after the second AZD1222 dose. These receptors were taken from an adult who received the AZD1222 COVID-19 vaccine. Both conserved end residues are part of each CDR3. The D gene is left open where the match is weak. A row's size may be missing; if present it is once, few, many or a size class.

j_call,v_call,d_call,clone_size,cdr3_nt,cdr3_aa
TRBJ1-1,TRBV28,NA,NA,TGTGCCAGCAGCCCACCCCGGAGTAGGAACACTGAAGCTTTCTTT,CASSPPRSRNTEAFF
TRBJ2-4,TRBV9,NA,NA,TGTGCCAGCAGCGAGGCCACAGCCAAAAACATTCAGTACTTC,CASSEATAKNIQYF
TRBJ2-3,TRBV6-5,TRBD1,once,TGTGCCAGCAGCCGACAGGGGCCTGGCACAGATACGCAGTATTTT,CASSRQGPGTDTQYF
TRBJ1-2,TRBV19,TRBD1,few,TGTGCCAGTAGTAACCCTACAGGGGCGGGCGGCTACACCTTC,CASSNPTGAGGYTF
TRBJ1-5,TRBV5-8,NA,NA,TGTGCCAGCAGTTGGACGGGGATTCAGCCCCAGCATTTT,CASSWTGIQPQHF
TRBJ1-2,TRBV9,NA,NA,TGTGCCAGCAGCGTAGCGACAACAGCCCATGGCTACACCTTC,CASSVATTAHGYTF
TRBJ2-7,TRBV6-5,NA,NA,TGTGCCAGCAGACCGCCACCAGGTTTCAACGAGCAGTACTTC,CASRPPPGFNEQYF
TRBJ1-3,TRBV29-1,NA,NA,TGCAGCGCAGGAGGTCCTCAGCTCGGAAACACCATATATTTT,CSAGGPQLGNTIYF
TRBJ2-7,TRBV30,NA,NA,TGTGCCTGGAGTGTTCTGGGAAGAAACGAGCAGTACTTC,CAWSVLGRNEQYF
TRBJ2-6,TRBV18,NA,few,TGTGCCAGCTCACCACTTGAGGGAACTGGGGCCAACGTCCTGACTTTC,CASSPLEGTGANVLTF
TRBJ2-7,TRBV11-2,TRBD2,NA,TGTGCCAGCAGCCCAGGACTAGCGGGACCTCGCGAGCAGTACTTC,CASSPGLAGPREQYF
TRBJ2-1,TRBV19,NA,NA,TGTGCCAGTAGAGGACCGTACAATGAGCAGTTCTTC,CASRGPYNEQFF
TRBJ1-2,TRBV7-2,TRBD1,once,TGTGCCAGCAGCCCAGACAGGGGGCGAAACGGCTACACCTTC,CASSPDRGRNGYTF
TRBJ1-3,TRBV9,NA,NA,TGTGCCAGCAGCGTAGGACCTCTAAGATCTGGAAACACCATATATTTT,CASSVGPLRSGNTIYF
TRBJ2-1,TRBV12-5,TRBD2,NA,TGTGCTAGTGGTTCCAACATCCGACTAGCGGGGGCCAGGGATGAGCAGTTCTTC,CASGSNIRLAGARDEQFF
TRBJ1-6,TRBV19,NA,few,TGTGCCAGTAGTATAGATCGCAGGGGAGGTTCACCCCTCCACTTT,CASSIDRRGGSPLHF
TRBJ1-1,TRBV9,NA,NA,TGTGCCAGCAACCTAGCGGGGGGGTTCACTGAAGCTTTCTTT,CASNLAGGFTEAFF
TRBJ1-5,TRBV2,NA,few,TGTGCCAGCAGTGGACAGGCCGTTAGCAATCAGCCCCAGCATTTT,CASSGQAVSNQPQHF
TRBJ2-3,TRBV5-1,TRBD2,NA,TGCGCCAGCAGCCCAGCGGGGGACTACACAGATACGCAGTATTTT,CASSPAGDYTDTQYF
TRBJ2-7,TRBV28,NA,NA,TGTGCCAGCAGAGACAGGGAGGAGCTTCCCTACGAGCAGTACTTC,CASRDREELPYEQYF
TRBJ2-2,TRBV18,NA,NA,TGTGCCAGCTCACCACTCACGACAGACACCGGGGAGCTGTTTTTT,CASSPLTTDTGELFF
TRBJ1-1,TRBV9,NA,NA,TGTGCCAGCGCCACCGGGGGCAACGCTGAAGCTTTCTTT,CASATGGNAEAFF
TRBJ1-4,TRBV10-3,TRBD1,NA,TGTGCCATCAAGAAGGGGGCGCGGGAAAAACTGTTTTTT,CAIKKGAREKLFF
TRBJ1-2,TRBV5-4,NA,NA,TGTGCCAGCAGCATCACGGATTCCTATGGCTACACCTTC,CASSITDSYGYTF
TRBJ2-4,TRBV5-6,NA,NA,TGTGCCAGCAGCTATATAGCGGATTCTTTAGCCAAAAACATTCAGTACTTC,CASSYIADSLAKNIQYF
TRBJ1-5,TRBV10-3,NA,NA,TGTGCCATCAGTATGGGAAGGAATCAGCCCCAGCATTTT,CAISMGRNQPQHF
TRBJ1-2,TRBV3-1/TRBV3-2,TRBD1,NA,TGTGCCAGCAGCCAAGCGGGACAGGGACCCACCAACTATGGCTACACCTTC,CASSQAGQGPTNYGYTF
TRBJ2-5,TRBV7-9,NA,once,TGTGCCAGCACCACCCTTGGCGGACCCGCGGAGACCCAGTACTTC,CASTTLGGPAETQYF
TRBJ1-5,TRBV19,NA,NA,TGTGCCAGTAGTCGGGGGGAGGGTCAGCCCCAGCATTTT,CASSRGEGQPQHF
TRBJ1-5,TRBV29-1,NA,NA,TGCAGCGTTGAGGTGGGGAATGAGCCCCAGCATTTT,CSVEVGNEPQHF
TRBJ2-7,TRBV7-9,NA,NA,TGTGCCAGCAGCCAATCTAGGAGCTCCTACGAGCAGTACTTC,CASSQSRSSYEQYF
TRBJ1-4,TRBV4-1,TRBD1,NA,TGCGCCAGCAGCCAGTCGGGACAGGGGACTGTCACTAATGAAAAACTGTTTTTT,CASSQSGQGTVTNEKLFF
TRBJ1-4,TRBV5-5,NA,NA,TGTGCCAGCAGCTTTAGCAGAGTTGAAACTAATGAAAAACTGTTTTTT,CASSFSRVETNEKLFF
TRBJ2-1,TRBV28,TRBD2,NA,TGTGCCAGCAGTTTTCTAGCGGGGGCCTCGCGAAATGAGCAGTTCTTC,CASSFLAGASRNEQFF
TRBJ2-1,TRBV3-1/TRBV3-2,NA,NA,TGTGCCAGCAGCAGAGGGGCCGGACGGGATGAGCAGTTCTTC,CASSRGAGRDEQFF
TRBJ1-1,TRBV5-1,NA,NA,TGCGCCAGCAGCTTGGATACGGGGAACACTGAAGCTTTCTTT,CASSLDTGNTEAFF
TRBJ1-5,TRBV10-3,NA,NA,TGTGCCACCCAATCCTCCAGCAATCAGCCCCAGCATTTT,CATQSSSNQPQHF
TRBJ1-5,TRBV5-4,TRBD1,NA,TGTGCCAGCAGCTTAGGACAGGGATCGCAGCCCCAGCATTTT,CASSLGQGSQPQHF
TRBJ1-6,TRBV7-8,NA,NA,TGTGCCAGCAGCTTAGATCGGTCGGGCTCACCCCTCCACTTT,CASSLDRSGSPLHF
TRBJ1-1,TRBV6-5,NA,NA,TGTGCCAGCAGACCGGGACGTGGGGACACTGAAGCTTTCTTT,CASRPGRGDTEAFF
TRBJ2-7,TRBV11-2,TRBD1,NA,TGTGCCAGCAGCTTAGGGCCAGGGGGCCAGGGAGAGCAGTACTTC,CASSLGPGGQGEQYF
TRBJ1-2,TRBV6-2/TRBV6-3,NA,few,TGTGCCAGCAGTTCGGGACGGAGTAGCGCCTTC,CASSSGRSSAF